Each of the 19 T cell receptor beta chains below was sequenced from the same sample in a study of immune heterogeneity within non-small cell lung tumors. It was a multiplex PCR that amplified TCR beta CDR3, with 32 V and 13 J primers. TCRdb fed the multiplex PCR reads into MiXCR, producing one record per CDR3 protein. Here the sample spans 9,500 or so distinct CDR3 sequences, around a quarter being singletons. The starting template was genomic DNA from bulk tumor, roughly 610 ng per sample. Several spatially distant biopsies were obtained per primary tumor intraoperatively. Undergoing curative surgery were patients whose non-small cell lung cancer was untreated and newly diagnosed. The sequencing input was lung tumor tissue. The source of these receptors is a woman aged 45-60 years with non-small cell lung cancer.

This rearrangement joins TRBV6-4 to TRBJ2-1; perhaps TRBD2 as D (6 bases). Looked up from germline, CDR1 is MRHNA and CDR2 is SNTAGT. Trimming shortened V by 5 bases and J by 8 bases, and 19 bases separated the two germline ends. The CDR3 runs to 15 residues. CDR3 bases: TGTGCCAGCAGTCACGGGACTTCCTACACCCATGAGCAGTTCTTC. Its translation is CASSHGTSYTHEQFF.

This clonotype is categorized as medium-sized. The chain employs TRBV7-2 and TRBJ1-2; the D gene is possibly TRBD1 (6 bases). Trimming removed 1 base from V and 4 bases from J, with 13 bases in between. Germline-derived CDR1 and CDR2 are SGHTA and FQGNSA. CDR3 size: 15 residues. The CDR3 nucleotides are TGTGCCAGCAGCTTAGGGGCAGGGGAGGGCTATGGCTACACCTTC. It codes for CASSLGAGEGYGYTF.

In regard to this clonotype: A read error may explain this, as a much larger clone is one base away. The chain couples TRBV28 to TRBJ1-2; D gene unclear. In germline, CDR1 is MDHEN, CDR2 SYDVKM. The length of the CDR3 is 13 residues. The CDR3 loop reads CASSPRGSYVYTF. The CDR3 bases are TGTGCCAGCAGTCCGCGTGGGAGCTATGTCTACACCTTC.

This clonotype was recorded many times. The chain combines TRBV18 with TRBJ2-3; D possibly corresponds to TRBD1 (5 bases). The CDR3 sequence is 14 residues long. The V end was cut by 6 bases, the J end by 0 bases, with 10 bases between. Germline values: CDR1 KGHSH, CDR2 LQKENI. The CDR3 protein is CASSTGPSTDTQYF. Here the CDR3 DNA reads TGTGCCAGCTCCACAGGACCAAGCACAGATACGCAGTATTTT.

The chain employs TRBV5-4 and TRBJ1-5; TRBD1 matches at 7 bases. The trim removed 3 bases at V and 4 bases at J, leaving 4 bases unmatched. The CDR3 loop spans 14 amino acids. Germline V gives CDR1 SGHNT, CDR2 YYREEE (reference sequence). CDR3 bases: TGTGCCAGCAGCTCTGACAGGGCAAATCAGCCCCAGCATTTT. Residues: CASSSDRANQPQHF.

This clonotype was found many times. The J gene is TRBJ2-7, the V gene TRBV3-1; D might be TRBD2 (6 bases). Germline V CDR1 and CDR2: LGHDT, YNNKEL (reference sequence). V lost 1 base, J lost 4 bases, and 23 bases lay in between. This CDR3 is 18 amino acids long. The CDR3 DNA sequence: TGTGCCAGCAGCCAAGTACGACAGCTCCCTAGCGATCCGTACGAGCAGTACTTC. This sequence encodes CASSQVRQLPSDPYEQYF.

At least ten counts were recorded for this clonotype. The V and J genes are TRBV18 and TRBJ2-7, with TRBD1 matching 7 bases. In germline, CDR1 is KGHSH, CDR2 LQKENI. V shed 1 base and J 3 bases; nucleotides not matched to a gene: 6. The CDR3 is made up of 15 amino acids. The CDR3 DNA is TGTGCCAGCTCACCACAACAGGGGACGAGCTACGAGCAGTACTTC. Amino acids: CASSPQQGTSYEQYF.

This clonotype qualifies as medium-sized (0.01 to 0.1%). CDR3 DNA: TGTGCCTGGGCTGATAAGGGACTAGCGGGACCGACAGGGGATACGCAGTATTTT. Translation gives CAWADKGLAGPTGDTQYF. The V gene is TRBV30, the J gene TRBJ2-3; 13 positions agree with TRBD2. Germline assignment: CDR1 GTSNPN and CDR2 SVGIG (reference sequence). Unmatched junction bases numbered 17, after V lost 5 bases and J lost 6 bases. This CDR3 has 18 residues.

This clonotype was observed a single time. The V and J genes are TRBV5-1 and TRBJ2-7; 12 bases align to TRBD2. Germline V gene lookup returns CDR1 SGHRS and CDR2 YFSETQ. The CDR3 loop spans 15 amino acids. Trimming cost V 4 bases and J 1 base; bases outside gene matches: 3. Here the CDR3 reads CASSAGLAGSYEQYF. The CDR3 DNA sequence: TGCGCCAGCAGCGCGGGACTAGCGGGTTCCTACGAGCAGTACTTC.

The gene calls are TRBV27 and TRBJ1-4, with TRBD1 matching 7 bases. The CDR3 totals 17 residues. Germline CDR1 is MNHEY and CDR2 is SMNVEV (reference sequence). V was clipped by 6 bases and J by 6 bases; unmatched bases: 16. The chain's CDR3 is CASSLAPKTGTDEKLFF. The CDR3, as DNA: TGTGCCAGCAGCTTGGCCCCTAAGACAGGGACAGATGAAAAACTGTTTTTT.

The rearrangement links TRBV2 to TRBJ1-1; D possibly corresponds to TRBD1 (5 bases). The germline V and J ends were trimmed by 8 bases and 5 bases, with 15 bases remaining between them. The CDR3 runs 13 residues. Germline CDR1 is SNHLY and CDR2 is FYNNEI. This CDR3 reads CASGRGLGTEAFF. DNA for the CDR3: TGTGCCAGCGGGAGGGGCTTGGGAACTGAAGCTTTCTTT. Combining the CDR3 with reference TRBV2 and TRBJ1-1 gives the whole variable domain EPEVTQTPSHQVTQMGQEVILRCVPISNHLYFYWYRQILGQKVEFLVSFYNNEISEKSEIFDDQFSVERPDGSNFTLKIRSTKLEDSAMYFCASGRGLGTEAFFGQGTRLTVV.

A note on this clonotype: Without the conserved terminal phenylalanine or tryptophan, this CDR3 likely stems from a read error. It is unclear where the CDR3 begins or ends on the DNA, so no DNA is shown, and the CDR3 is as TCRdb lists it. V is TRBV7-8 and J is TRBJ2-3; TRBD2, the table's D call, lacks a check against the DNA. The CDR3 is 14 amino acids long, termini counted. In germline, CDR1 is SGHVS, CDR2 FQNEAQ. The CDR3 here is CASSLDYYEQYFGP.

This clonotype has ten or more counts. V usage is TRBV28 and J usage is TRBJ2-5; no reliable D call. The V gene's germline CDR1 is MDHEN and CDR2 SYDVKM. V lost 2 bases and J 3 bases, leaving 1 base between the germline ends. This CDR3 spans 11 amino acids. The CDR3 is CASSLEETQYF. The CDR3 region has the DNA TGTGCCAGCAGTTTAGAAGAGACCCAGTACTTC.

This clonotype was seen ten or more times. J is TRBJ2-1 and V is TRBV28, with 9 bases matching TRBD2. V lost 4 bases to trimming and J lost 3 bases; unmatched junction nucleotides: 7. The CDR3 is made up of 16 amino acids. In germline, CDR1 is MDHEN, CDR2 SYDVKM. The CDR3 region has the DNA TGTGCCAGCAGTTCATCAACTAGCGGGTTCTACAATGAGCAGTTCTTC. Amino acid sequence: CASSSSTSGFYNEQFF.

Comments on this clonotype: This may be a read error: a much more frequent sequence differs by one nucleotide. The rearrangement uses TRBV6-2 or TRBV6-3 and TRBJ2-7, with 8 bases matching TRBD2. The CDR3 has 12 amino acids. The V gene's germline CDR1 is MNHEY and CDR2 SVGEGT. The CDR3 region has the DNA TGTGCCAGCAGATCTAGCGGGTACGATCAGTACTTC. It translates to CASRSSGYDQYF.

With respect to this clonotype: The germline gene is not matched at one end of the junction; a read error may be the cause. The chain employs TRBV6-5 and TRBJ2-7; 7 bases map to TRBD2. CDR1 is MNHEY, CDR2 SVGAGI, per germline. The CDR3 spans 17 residues. The CDR3 spells CASSSPPSGSGDGEQGF. In DNA, the CDR3 is TGTGCCAGCAGTTCCCCCCCCTCGGGAAGCGGGGACGGCGAGCAGGGCTTC.

In this sample, this clonotype turned up many times. In DNA, the CDR3 is TGTGCCAGTAGTAAGGGCACAATGAACACTGAAGCTTTCTTT. Translation gives CASSKGTMNTEAFF. The V call is TRBV19, the J call TRBJ1-1; D ambiguous. Germline V gene data show CDR1 as LNHDA and CDR2 as SQIVND (reference sequence). The ends were cut back, 4 bases at V and 0 bases at J, with 9 bases in the middle. The CDR3 length is 14 residues.

This clonotype occurred many times. The V and J genes are TRBV5-1 and TRBJ2-3, with a weak D call TRBD1 (6 bases). CDR1 SGHRS and CDR2 YFSETQ come from the germline V gene. The CDR3 covers 15 residues. V lost 3 bases and J lost 0, with 11 bases in between. The CDR3 region has the DNA TGCGCCAGCAGCTCACAGGGTTTCAGCACAGATACGCAGTATTTT. Its translation: CASSSQGFSTDTQYF.

Turning to this clonotype: This may stem from a read error, because a much larger clone lies one nucleotide away. The chain employs TRBV18 and TRBJ2-4; possible D gene TRBD2, 6 bases. The CDR3 runs 14 residues. The germline gives CDR1 KGHSH, CDR2 LQKENI. CDR3 nucleotides: TGTGCCAGCTCACCACAGGGAGGCAAAAACATTCGGTACTTC. Amino acid sequence: CASSPQGGKNIRYF.